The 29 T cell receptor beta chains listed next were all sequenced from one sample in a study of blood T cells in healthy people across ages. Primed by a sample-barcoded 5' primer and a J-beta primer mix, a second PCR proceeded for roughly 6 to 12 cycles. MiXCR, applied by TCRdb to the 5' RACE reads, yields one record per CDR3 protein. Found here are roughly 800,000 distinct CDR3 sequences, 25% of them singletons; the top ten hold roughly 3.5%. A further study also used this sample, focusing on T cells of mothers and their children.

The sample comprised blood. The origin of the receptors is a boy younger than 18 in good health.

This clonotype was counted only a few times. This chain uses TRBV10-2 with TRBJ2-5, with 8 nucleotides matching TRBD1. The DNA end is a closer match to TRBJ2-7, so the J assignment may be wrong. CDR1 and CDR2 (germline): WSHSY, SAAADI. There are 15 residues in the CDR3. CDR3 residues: CASSEGQGSPYEQYF. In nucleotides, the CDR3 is TGCGCCAGCAGTGAGGGACAGGGTAGCCCCTACGAGCAGTACTTC.

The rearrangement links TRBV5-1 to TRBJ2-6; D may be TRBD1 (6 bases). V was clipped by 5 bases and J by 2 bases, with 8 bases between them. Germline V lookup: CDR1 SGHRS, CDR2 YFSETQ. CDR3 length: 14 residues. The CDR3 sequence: CASSRDTGANVLTF. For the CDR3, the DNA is TGCGCCAGCAGTCGGGACACTGGGGCCAACGTCCTGACTTTC.

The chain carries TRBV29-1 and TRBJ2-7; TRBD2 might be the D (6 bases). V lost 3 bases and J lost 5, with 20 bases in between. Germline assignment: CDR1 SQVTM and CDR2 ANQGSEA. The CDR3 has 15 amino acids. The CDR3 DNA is TGCAGCGTTGATGGCGACGGGCTAGCGCCTAACGAGCAGTACTTC. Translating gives CSVDGDGLAPNEQYF.

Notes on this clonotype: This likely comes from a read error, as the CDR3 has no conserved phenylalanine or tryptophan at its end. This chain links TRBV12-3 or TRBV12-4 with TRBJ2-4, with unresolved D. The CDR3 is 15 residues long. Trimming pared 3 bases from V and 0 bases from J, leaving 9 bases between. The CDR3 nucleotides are TGTGCCAGCAGTTTTGCATTACTAGCCAAAAACATTCAGTACCTC. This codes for CASSFALLAKNIQYL.

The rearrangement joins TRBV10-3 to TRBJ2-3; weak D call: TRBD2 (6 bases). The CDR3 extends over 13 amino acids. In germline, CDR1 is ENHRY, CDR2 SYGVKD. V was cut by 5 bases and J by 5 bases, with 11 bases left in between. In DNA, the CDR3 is TGTGCCATCAGTCCCAATAGCGGAGATACGCAGTATTTT. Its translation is CAISPNSGDTQYF.

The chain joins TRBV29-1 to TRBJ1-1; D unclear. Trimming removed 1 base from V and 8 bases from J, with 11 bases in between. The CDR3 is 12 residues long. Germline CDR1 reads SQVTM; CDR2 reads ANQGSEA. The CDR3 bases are TGCAGCGTTGAAGGGGCTCTTCTGGAAGCTTTCTTT. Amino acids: CSVEGALLEAFF.

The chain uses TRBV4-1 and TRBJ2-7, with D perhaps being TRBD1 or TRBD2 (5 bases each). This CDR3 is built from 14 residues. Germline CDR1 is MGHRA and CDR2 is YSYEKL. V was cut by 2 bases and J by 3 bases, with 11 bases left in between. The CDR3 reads CASSQTGTNYEQYF. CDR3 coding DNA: TGCGCCAGCAGCCAAACCGGGACCAACTACGAGCAGTACTTC.

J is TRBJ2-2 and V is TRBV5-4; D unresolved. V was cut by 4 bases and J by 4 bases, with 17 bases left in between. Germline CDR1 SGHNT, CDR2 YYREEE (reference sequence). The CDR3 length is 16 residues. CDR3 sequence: CASSGLGGPSTGELFF. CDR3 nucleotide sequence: TGTGCCAGCAGCGGTCTAGGCGGCCCGTCCACCGGGGAGCTGTTTTTT.

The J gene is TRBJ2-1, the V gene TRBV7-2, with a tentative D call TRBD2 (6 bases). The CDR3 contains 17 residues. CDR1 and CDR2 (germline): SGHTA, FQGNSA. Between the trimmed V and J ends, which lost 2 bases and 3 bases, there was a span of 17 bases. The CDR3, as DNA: TGTGCCAGCAGCTTAAAGTGGAGATTGGGGGGCTACAATGAGCAGTTCTTC. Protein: CASSLKWRLGGYNEQFF.

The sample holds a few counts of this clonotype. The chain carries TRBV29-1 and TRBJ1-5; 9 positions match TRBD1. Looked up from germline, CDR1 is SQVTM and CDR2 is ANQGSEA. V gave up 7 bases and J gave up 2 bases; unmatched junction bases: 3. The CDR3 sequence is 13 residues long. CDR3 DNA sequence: TGCAGCGCTAGGACAGGGGGCAATCAGCCCCAGCATTTT. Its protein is CSARTGGNQPQHF.

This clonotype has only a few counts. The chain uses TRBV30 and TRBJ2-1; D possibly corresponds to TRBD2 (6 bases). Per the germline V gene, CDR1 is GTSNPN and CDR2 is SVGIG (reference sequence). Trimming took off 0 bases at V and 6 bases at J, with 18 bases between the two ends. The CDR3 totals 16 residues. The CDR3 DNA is TGTGCCTGGAGTGTAGTCCCCGGGACTTCAATCAATGAGCAGTTCTTC. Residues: CAWSVVPGTSINEQFF.

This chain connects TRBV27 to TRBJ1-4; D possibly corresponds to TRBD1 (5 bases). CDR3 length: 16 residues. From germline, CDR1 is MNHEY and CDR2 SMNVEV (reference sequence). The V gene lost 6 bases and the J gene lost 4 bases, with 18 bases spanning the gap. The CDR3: CASSLIGGGINEKLFF. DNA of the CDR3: TGTGCCAGCAGCCTAATCGGGGGAGGTATTAATGAAAAACTGTTTTTT.

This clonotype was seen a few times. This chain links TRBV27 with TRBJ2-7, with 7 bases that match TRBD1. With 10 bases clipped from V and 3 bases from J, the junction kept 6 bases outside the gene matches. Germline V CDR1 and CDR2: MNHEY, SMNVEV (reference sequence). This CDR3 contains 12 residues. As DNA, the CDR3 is TGTGCCACCACCTCAGGGGGCTACGAGCAGTACTTC. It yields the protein CATTSGGYEQYF.

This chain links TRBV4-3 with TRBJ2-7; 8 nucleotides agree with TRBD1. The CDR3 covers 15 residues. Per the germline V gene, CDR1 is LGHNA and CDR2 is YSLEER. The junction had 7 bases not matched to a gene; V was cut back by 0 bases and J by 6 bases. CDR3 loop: CASSQDGTRGREQYF. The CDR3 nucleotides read TGCGCCAGCAGCCAAGATGGTACCAGGGGGCGCGAGCAGTACTTC.

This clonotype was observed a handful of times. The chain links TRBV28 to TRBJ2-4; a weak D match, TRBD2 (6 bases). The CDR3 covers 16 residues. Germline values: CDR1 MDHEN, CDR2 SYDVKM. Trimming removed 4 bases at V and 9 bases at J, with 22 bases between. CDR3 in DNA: TGTGCCAGCAGTTACGACTCGGGGACTTTTGAAACCATTCAGTACTTC. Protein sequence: CASSYDSGTFETIQYF.

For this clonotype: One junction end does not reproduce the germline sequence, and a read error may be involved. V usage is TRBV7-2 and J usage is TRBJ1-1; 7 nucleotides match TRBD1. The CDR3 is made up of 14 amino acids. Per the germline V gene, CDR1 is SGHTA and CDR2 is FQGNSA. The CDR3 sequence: CASSSDRLNTEALF. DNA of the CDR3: TGTGCCAGCAGCTCGGACAGGTTGAACACTGAAGCTCTCTTT.

The CDR3 reads CASSHWTGNYGYTF. The CDR3 DNA is TGTGCCAGCAGCCACTGGACAGGCAACTATGGCTACACCTTC. V is TRBV6-2 or TRBV6-3 and J is TRBJ1-2; TRBD1 matches at 7 bases. Trimming removed 6 bases from V and 2 bases from J; junction bases left unmatched: 6. The CDR3 spans 14 residues. CDR1 and CDR2 (germline): MNHEY, SVGEGT.

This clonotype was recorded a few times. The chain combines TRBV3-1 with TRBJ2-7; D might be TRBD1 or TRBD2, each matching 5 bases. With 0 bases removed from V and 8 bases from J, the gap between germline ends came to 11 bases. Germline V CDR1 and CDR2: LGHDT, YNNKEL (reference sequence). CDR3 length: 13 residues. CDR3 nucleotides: TGTGCCAGCAGCCAAGATGGGGGTTACAAGCAGTACTTC. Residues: CASSQDGGYKQYF.

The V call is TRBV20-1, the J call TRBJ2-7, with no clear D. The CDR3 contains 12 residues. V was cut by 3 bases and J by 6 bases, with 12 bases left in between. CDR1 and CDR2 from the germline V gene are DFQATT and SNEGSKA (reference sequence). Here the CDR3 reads CSASILLGEQYF. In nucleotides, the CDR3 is TGCAGTGCTAGCATCCTTTTAGGCGAGCAGTACTTC.

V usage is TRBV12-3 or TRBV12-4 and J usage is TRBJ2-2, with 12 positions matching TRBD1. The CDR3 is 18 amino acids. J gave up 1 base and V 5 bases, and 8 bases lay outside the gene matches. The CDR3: CASSPGQGALWNTGELFF. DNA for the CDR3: TGTGCCAGCAGTCCGGGACAGGGGGCGTTGTGGAACACCGGGGAGCTGTTTTTT.

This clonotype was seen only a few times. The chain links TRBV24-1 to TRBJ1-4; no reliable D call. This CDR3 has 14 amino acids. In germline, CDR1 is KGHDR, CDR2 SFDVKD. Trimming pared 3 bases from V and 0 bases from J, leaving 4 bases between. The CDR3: CATSDGATNEKLFF. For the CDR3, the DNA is TGTGCCACCAGTGATGGAGCAACTAATGAAAAACTGTTTTTT.

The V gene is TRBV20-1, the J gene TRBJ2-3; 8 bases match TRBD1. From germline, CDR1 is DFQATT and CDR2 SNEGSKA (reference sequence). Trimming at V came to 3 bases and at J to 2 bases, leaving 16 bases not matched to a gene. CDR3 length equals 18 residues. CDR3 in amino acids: CSARDDRGHPTYTDTQYF. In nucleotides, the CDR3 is TGCAGTGCTAGGGATGACAGGGGCCACCCTACTTACACAGATACGCAGTATTTT.

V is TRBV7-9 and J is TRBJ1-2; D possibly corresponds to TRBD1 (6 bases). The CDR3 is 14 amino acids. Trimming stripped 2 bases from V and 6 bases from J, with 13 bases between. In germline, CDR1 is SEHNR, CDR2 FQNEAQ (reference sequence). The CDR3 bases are TGTGCCAGCAGCTTAAGAGAACAGGGAAATGGCTACACCTTC. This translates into CASSLREQGNGYTF.

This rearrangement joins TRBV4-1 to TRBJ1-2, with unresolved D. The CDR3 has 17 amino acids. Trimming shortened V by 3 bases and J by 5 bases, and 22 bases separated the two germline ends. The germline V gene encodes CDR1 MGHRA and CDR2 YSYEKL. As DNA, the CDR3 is TGCGCCAGCAGCCAGGAATACCCGGAAAGCCCAAGTTATGGCTACACCTTC. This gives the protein CASSQEYPESPSYGYTF.

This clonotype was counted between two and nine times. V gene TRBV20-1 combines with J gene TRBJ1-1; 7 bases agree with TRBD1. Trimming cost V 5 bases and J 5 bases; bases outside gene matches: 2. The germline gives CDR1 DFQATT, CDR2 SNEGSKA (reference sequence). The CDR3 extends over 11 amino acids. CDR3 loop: CSAEGATEAFF. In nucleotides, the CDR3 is TGCAGTGCTGAGGGGGCAACTGAAGCTTTCTTT.

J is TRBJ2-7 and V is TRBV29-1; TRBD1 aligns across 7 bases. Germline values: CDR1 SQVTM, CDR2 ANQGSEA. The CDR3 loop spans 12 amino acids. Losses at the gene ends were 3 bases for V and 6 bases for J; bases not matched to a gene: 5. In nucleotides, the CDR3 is TGCAGCGTTGATCGACAGGGATCCGAGCAGTACTTC. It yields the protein CSVDRQGSEQYF.

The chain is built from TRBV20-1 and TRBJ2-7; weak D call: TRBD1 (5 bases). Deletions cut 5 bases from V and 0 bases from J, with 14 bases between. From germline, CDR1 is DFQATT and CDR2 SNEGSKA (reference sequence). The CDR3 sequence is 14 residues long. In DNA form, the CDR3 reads TGCAGTGCTTCCCGGTTAGGGGCCTCCTACGAGCAGTACTTC. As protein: CSASRLGASYEQYF.

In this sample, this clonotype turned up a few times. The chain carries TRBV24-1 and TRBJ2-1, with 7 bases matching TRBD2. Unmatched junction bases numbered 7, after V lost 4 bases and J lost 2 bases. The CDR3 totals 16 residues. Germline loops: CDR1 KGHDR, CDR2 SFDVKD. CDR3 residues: CATSDPIAGAYNEQFF. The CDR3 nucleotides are TGTGCCACCAGTGACCCCATAGCGGGCGCCTACAATGAGCAGTTCTTC.

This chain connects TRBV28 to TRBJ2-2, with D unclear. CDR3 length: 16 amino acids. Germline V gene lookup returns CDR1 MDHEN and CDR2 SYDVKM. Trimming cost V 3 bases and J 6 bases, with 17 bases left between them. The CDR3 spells CASSFFAGIRPGELFF. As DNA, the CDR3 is TGTGCCAGCAGTTTCTTCGCAGGAATAAGGCCCGGGGAGCTGTTTTTT.